The clone carrying this T cell receptor beta chain came up many times. Its antigen is currently unknown. A single record per CDR3 protein comes from TCRdb applying MiXCR to the reads. The table records roughly 110,000 distinct CDR3 sequences, over 9.5% of them present only once. This sample is part of a study of T cell repertoires in cytomegalovirus infection. Findings and caveats of the study: There were carriers of CMV plus the relevant HLA, and cumulative public TCR beta family frequency identified them.

V lost 4 bases and J 2 bases, leaving 15 bases between the germline ends. Germline loops: CDR1 SGHTA, CDR2 FQGNSA. The CDR3 covers 15 residues. The rearrangement links TRBV7-2 to TRBJ2-7, with TRBD2 as a possible D gene (5 bases). This TCR derives from a human donor in good health (CMV status not recorded). Some clones in this sample may be carry-over from other donors' samples. Sequences were obtained from PBMCs, sequenced either directly or after in vitro stimulation (not recorded which). The CDR3 sequence is CASSSGRTAPYEQYF. CDR3 bases: TGTGCCAGCAGCTCCGGAAGGACTGCCCCCTACGAGCAGTACTTC.